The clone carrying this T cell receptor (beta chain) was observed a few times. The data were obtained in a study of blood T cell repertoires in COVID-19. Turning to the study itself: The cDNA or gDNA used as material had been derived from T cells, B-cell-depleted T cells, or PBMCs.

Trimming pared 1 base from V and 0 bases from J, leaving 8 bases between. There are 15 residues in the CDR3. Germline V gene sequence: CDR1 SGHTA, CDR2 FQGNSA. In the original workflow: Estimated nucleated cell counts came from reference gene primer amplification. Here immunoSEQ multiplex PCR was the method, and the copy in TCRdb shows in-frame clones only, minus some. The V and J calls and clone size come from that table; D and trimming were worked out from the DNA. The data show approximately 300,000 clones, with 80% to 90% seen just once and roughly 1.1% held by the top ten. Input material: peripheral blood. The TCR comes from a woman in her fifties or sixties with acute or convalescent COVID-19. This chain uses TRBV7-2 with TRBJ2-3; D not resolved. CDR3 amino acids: CASSLGGTSTDTQYF. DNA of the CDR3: TGTGCCAGCAGCTTAGGAGGAACCAGCACAGATACGCAGTATTTT.